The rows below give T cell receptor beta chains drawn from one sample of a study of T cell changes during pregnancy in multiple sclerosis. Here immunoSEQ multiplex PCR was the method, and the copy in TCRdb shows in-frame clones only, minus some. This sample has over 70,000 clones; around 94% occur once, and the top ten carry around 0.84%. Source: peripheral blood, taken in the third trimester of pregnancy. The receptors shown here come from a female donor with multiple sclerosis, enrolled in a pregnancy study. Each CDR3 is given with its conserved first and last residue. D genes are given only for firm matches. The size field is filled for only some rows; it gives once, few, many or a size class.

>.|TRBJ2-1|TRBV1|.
TGCACCAGCAGCCACCTACTAGCGCCCGCCTACAATGAGCAGTTCTTC
CTSSHLLAPAYNEQFF
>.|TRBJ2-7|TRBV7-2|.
TGTGCCAGCAGCTTAGCGGAGGAGGGATTTTCCTACGAGCAGTACTTC
CASSLAEEGFSYEQYF
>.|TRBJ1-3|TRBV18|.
TGTGCCAGCTCACCATTGAGCTCTGGAAACACCATATATTTT
CASSPLSSGNTIYF
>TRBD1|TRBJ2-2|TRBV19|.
TGTGCCAGTTCCGATGGACAGGGTGACACCGGGGAGCTGTTTTTT
CASSDGQGDTGELFF
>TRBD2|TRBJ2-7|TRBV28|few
TGTGCCAGCAGCTCGGGGCGGGAGGTCGAGTACGAGCAGTACTTC
CASSSGREVEYEQYF
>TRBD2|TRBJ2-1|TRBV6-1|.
TGTGCCAGCAGTCCGGGGGGGTCCTCCTACAATGAGCAGTTCTTC
CASSPGGSSYNEQFF
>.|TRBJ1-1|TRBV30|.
TGTGCCTGGAGTGTATTAGGACACCTGAACACTGAAGCTTTCTTT
CAWSVLGHLNTEAFF
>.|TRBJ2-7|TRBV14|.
TGTGCCAGCAGCCCATTTCGTTCGGAGAGCTACGAGCAGTACTTC
CASSPFRSESYEQYF
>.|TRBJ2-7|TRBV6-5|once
TGTGCCAGCAGTTACGGGCAGGCAGCCTACGAGCAGTACTTC
CASSYGQAAYEQYF
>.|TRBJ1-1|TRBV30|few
TGTGCCTGGAGTGTACTGCGGCATGAAGCTTTCTTT
CAWSVLRHEAFF
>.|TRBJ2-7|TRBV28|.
TGTGCCAGCAGTGTGACTCTCGAGCAGTACTTC
CASSVTLEQYF
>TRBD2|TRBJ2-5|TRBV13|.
TGTGCCAGCAGCTTCCGACTAGCGGGAAGACAAGAGACCCAGTACTTC
CASSFRLAGRQETQYF
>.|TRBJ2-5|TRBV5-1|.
TGCGCCAGCAGCCCGATGCCCGGGAAAGAGACCCAGTACTTC
CASSPMPGKETQYF
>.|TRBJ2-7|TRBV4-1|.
TGCGCCAGCAGCCAAGGGGCAACCGGATTCTACGAGCAGTACTTC
CASSQGATGFYEQYF
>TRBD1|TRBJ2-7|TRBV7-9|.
TGTGCCAGCAGTTTAGACCCCGGGACAGGGGGCGACGAGCAGTACTTC
CASSLDPGTGGDEQYF
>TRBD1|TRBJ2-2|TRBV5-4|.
TGTGCCAGCAGGGGACAGGTTAACACCGGGGAGCTGTTTTTT
CASRGQVNTGELFF
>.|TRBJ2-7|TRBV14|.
TGTGCCAGCAGCCAAGATATCAGGGCTGTGCAGTACTTC
CASSQDIRAVQYF
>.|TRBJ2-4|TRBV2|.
TGTGCCAACCAAAAGCGGGCCAAAAACATTCAGTACTTC
CANQKRAKNIQYF